This T cell receptor (beta chain) was obtained from a study of blood T cell repertoires in COVID-19. In the study overall: The origin of the acute and convalescent COVID-19 samples was the United States, Italy and Spain. In each case, the material was cDNA or gDNA derived from T cells, B-cell-depleted T cells, or PBMCs.

Generated by immunoSEQ multiplex PCR, the TCRdb table keeps only in-frame clones and is missing some. There are 120,000 to 150,000 clones in the sample; roughly 88% occur only once, and more than 1% lies in the top ten. The V end was cut by 6 bases, the J end by 5 bases, with 14 bases between. Germline V gives CDR1 MNHNS, CDR2 SASEGT. CDR3 size: 13 residues. In this sample, this clone turned up a few times. The chain recombines TRBV6-1 with TRBJ2-7; D is unresolved. The specimen sequenced was PBMCs or T cells enriched from blood (not recorded which). The clonotype was recovered from a woman aged 30 to 39 with acute COVID-19. The CDR3 loop is CASSPGTIHEQYF. CDR3 coding DNA: TGTGCCAGCAGCCCGGGTACCATTCACGAGCAGTACTTC.